Given below is one TCR beta chain in context. The antigen is undetermined. This CDR3 contains 13 residues. V was shortened by 3 bases and J by 3 bases, with 6 bases between the two germline ends. CDR1 MNHEY and CDR2 SVGEGT come from the germline V gene. The data belong to a study of T cell responses to AZD1222 COVID-19 vaccine. General study results and limits: Increases in Spike-specific TCR breadth and depth were seen after two AZD1222 doses. Only a handful of AZD1222 recipients tested seropositive at baseline. Among spike-specific TCRs, nearly half reportedly target unmutated variant regions. White British donors predominated, females outnumbered males, and clonal diversity was possibly underestimated.

Sequencing used immunoSEQ multiplex PCR; TCRdb keeps in-frame clones, though not all of them. Here the sample spans about 84,000 clones, nearly 90% being singletons. The sample here was peripheral blood, taken on day 0 of AZD1222 vaccination. The clonotype originates from an adult in good health. The chain links TRBV6-2 or TRBV6-3 to TRBJ1-5; D may be TRBD1 (5 bases). CDR3: CASSYGTNQPQHF. CDR3 DNA: TGTGCCAGCAGTTATGGGACCAATCAGCCCCAGCATTTT.